What follows are 12 T cell receptor beta chains derived from one specimen sequenced in a study of cytomegalovirus exposure and HLA in healthy donors. The PCR had 60 Vbeta and 13 Jbeta primers. The table came from immunoSEQ multiplex PCR; TCRdb's copy has only in-frame clones and leaves some out. The data show about 61,000 clones, about 89% seen once. Input material: PBMCs. Every receptor here comes from a man aged 18 to 29 in good health and CMV-seronegative.

The chain links TRBV28 to TRBJ1-2; maybe TRBD1 (5 bases). Per germline, CDR1 MDHEN and CDR2 SYDVKM. This CDR3 comprises 14 residues. Trimming cost V 6 bases and J 5 bases, with 16 bases left between them. The CDR3 nucleotides are TGTGCCAGCAGGTGGGGGGAGTCTATGTATGGCTACACCTTC. Its translation: CASRWGESMYGYTF.

The V gene is TRBV5-1, the J gene TRBJ1-1; a possible D gene is TRBD1 (6 bases). Germline V gene lookup returns CDR1 SGHRS and CDR2 YFSETQ. V lost 4 bases and J lost 6, with 13 bases in between. The CDR3 consists of 13 residues. CDR3 DNA: TGCGCCAGCAGCGGAACAGGGCCCGCTGAAGCTTTCTTT. The encoded protein is CASSGTGPAEAFF. Together with reference TRBV5-1 and TRBJ1-1, the CDR3 gives the full variable domain: KAGVTQTPRYLIKTRGQQVTLSCSPISGHRSVSWYQQTPGQGLQFLFEYFSETQRNKGNFPGRFSGRQFSNSRSEMNVSTLELGDSALYLCASSGTGPAEAFFGQGTRLTVV.

The genes are TRBV7-9 and TRBJ1-6, with a tentative D call TRBD1 (6 bases). Germline assignment: CDR1 SEHNR and CDR2 FQNEAQ (reference sequence). Trimming took 4 bases from V and 4 from J, leaving 11 bases between them. The length of the CDR3 is 15 residues. DNA for the CDR3: TGTGCCAGCAGCTCCCGGGACACATATAATTCACCCCTCCACTTT. The encoded protein is CASSSRDTYNSPLHF.

This chain's CDR3 is CATAPTGSTEAFF. The CDR3 DNA is TGTGCCACCGCCCCCACAGGGAGCACTGAAGCTTTCTTT. The chain recombines TRBV28 with TRBJ1-1; D may be TRBD1 (6 bases). This CDR3 is built from 13 residues. The germline V gene encodes CDR1 MDHEN and CDR2 SYDVKM. V shed 10 bases and J shed 4 bases, with 16 bases lying between them.

The rearrangement joins TRBV6-1 to TRBJ1-4, with a weak D call TRBD1 (5 bases). V was cut by 3 bases and J by 8 bases, with 13 bases left in between. CDR1 is MNHNS, CDR2 SASEGT, per germline. The CDR3 is made up of 14 amino acids. The CDR3 DNA is TGTGCCAGCAGTGATGCCCGGGAGGGGGAAAAACTGTTTTTT. This sequence encodes CASSDAREGEKLFF.

V is TRBV7-9 and J is TRBJ1-1; D possibly corresponds to TRBD1 (5 bases). V shed 2 bases and J shed 1 base, with 5 bases lying between them. The germline gives CDR1 SEHNR, CDR2 FQNEAQ (reference sequence). The length of the CDR3 is 13 residues. Here the CDR3 DNA reads TGTGCCAGCAGCTTAACAGGGAACACTGAAGCTTTCTTT. Its protein is CASSLTGNTEAFF.

The chain employs TRBV10-2 and TRBJ2-7, with a possible D match to TRBD2 (5 bases). Germline CDR1 WSHSY, CDR2 SAAADI. The V end was cut by 3 bases, the J end by 3 bases, with 12 bases between. CDR3 length: 14 amino acids. CDR3 sequence: CASSDPADYYEQYF. The CDR3 coding sequence is TGCGCCAGCAGTGACCCCGCCGACTACTACGAGCAGTACTTC.

This rearrangement joins TRBV5-1 to TRBJ2-5, with TRBD2 matching 11 bases. CDR3 size: 14 residues. The germline V gene encodes CDR1 SGHRS and CDR2 YFSETQ. J was trimmed by 5 bases and V by 3 bases; bases with no gene match: 3. CDR3 in amino acids: CASSYSGGAETQYF. The CDR3 DNA sequence: TGCGCCAGCAGCTATAGCGGGGGGGCTGAGACCCAGTACTTC. Combining the CDR3 with reference TRBV5-1 and TRBJ2-5 gives the whole variable domain KAGVTQTPRYLIKTRGQQVTLSCSPISGHRSVSWYQQTPGQGLQFLFEYFSETQRNKGNFPGRFSGRQFSNSRSEMNVSTLELGDSALYLCASSYSGGAETQYFGPGTRLLVL.

V is TRBV30 and J is TRBJ1-6; 10 nucleotides match TRBD1. The CDR3 has 15 amino acids. CDR1 is GTSNPN and CDR2 is SVGIG in the germline V gene (reference sequence). The V gene end was trimmed by 2 bases and the J gene end by 6 bases; junction bases not matched to a gene: 4. CDR3 sequence (DNA): TGTGCCTGGAGTTTGGGACAGGGGCCTAATTCACCCCTCCACTTT. Translation: CAWSLGQGPNSPLHF.

V gene TRBV10-1 combines with J gene TRBJ2-1, with 7 bases matching TRBD1. The CDR3 totals 14 residues. The junction had 7 bases not matched to a gene; V was cut back by 6 bases and J by 5 bases. CDR1 and CDR2 (germline): WNHNN, SYGVQD (reference sequence). The CDR3 region has the DNA TGCGCCAGCAGCCCCGACAGGGCCAACAATGAGCAGTTCTTC. It encodes CASSPDRANNEQFF.

The V call is TRBV29-1, the J call TRBJ2-7; TRBD2 agrees at 10 bases. The trim removed 4 bases at V and 9 bases at J, leaving 15 bases unmatched. The CDR3 is 15 residues long. CDR1 and CDR2 (germline): SQVTM, ANQGSEA. CDR3 loop: CSVGITTSGPVGQYF. Here the CDR3 DNA reads TGCAGCGTTGGAATAACGACTAGCGGGCCTGTTGGGCAGTACTTC.

This chain connects TRBV2 to TRBJ2-7; 7 nucleotides align to TRBD1. CDR1 SNHLY and CDR2 FYNNEI come from the germline V gene. This CDR3 spans 13 amino acids. V shed 7 bases and J 7 bases; nucleotides not matched to a gene: 10. CDR3 in amino acids: CASIRDSLGEQYF. The CDR3 DNA sequence: TGTGCCAGCATTAGGGACAGCCTCGGGGAGCAGTACTTC.